These 4 T cell receptor beta chains originate from one sample sequenced in a study of CD4 T cells in relation to SARS-CoV-2 and coronaviruses. No antigen has been assigned to these receptors. Data came from immunoSEQ multiplex PCR; TCRdb stores just in-frame clones and leaves some out. The data hold about 36,000 clones, with approximately 83% observed a single time. The source material was naive CD4+ T cells from PBMCs, cultured in vitro. Subset denoted: naive CD4+ T cells isolated by negative enrichment. Receptors were obtained from an adult with COVID-19.

The chain is built from TRBV18 and TRBJ1-4; 9 bases are shared with TRBD1. The CDR3 spans 16 residues. Germline lookup yields CDR1 KGHSH and CDR2 LQKENI. The V and J ends lost 3 bases and 1 base, in that order; junction bases with no gene match: 3. CDR3 amino acids: CASSPLTGGTNEKLFF. In nucleotides, the CDR3 is TGTGCCAGCTCACCCCTGACAGGGGGAACTAATGAAAAACTGTTTTTT.

The V gene is TRBV3-1 (or the pseudogene TRBV3-2), the J gene TRBJ2-1, with unresolved D. Per germline, CDR1 LGHDT and CDR2 YNNKEL (reference sequence). V was clipped by 1 base and J by 7 bases, with 14 bases between them. The CDR3 is made up of 15 amino acids. In nucleotides, the CDR3 is TGTGCCAGCAGCCAAGGAAGGGCTCTCAAGAATGAGCAGTTCTTC. This gives the protein CASSQGRALKNEQFF.

The table lists this clone with a few counts. This chain connects TRBV2 to TRBJ1-5; the D is unclear. Trimming removed 6 bases at V and 5 bases at J, with 8 bases between. Germline V lookup: CDR1 SNHLY, CDR2 FYNNEI. CDR3 size: 12 residues. DNA for the CDR3: TGTGCCAGCAGGGGGTTGGATCAGCCCCAGCATTTT. Protein: CASRGLDQPQHF.

This clone was counted only a few times. The CDR3 sequence is CAYGGGGYNEQFF. In DNA, the CDR3 is TGTGCCTACGGGGGAGGGGGCTACAATGAGCAGTTCTTC. The V gene is TRBV30, the J gene TRBJ2-1; TRBD2 is a possible D gene (7 bases). CDR1 and CDR2 from the germline V gene are GTSNPN and SVGIG (reference sequence). The CDR3 loop spans 13 amino acids. V lost 7 bases to trimming and J lost 3 bases, with 13 bases between them.